Below, one T cell receptor beta chain is given with its context. Its antigen is not identified. As every portion of the isolated RNA was reverse transcribed, the sequencing read expressed TCRB transcripts. TCRdb's table, derived via immunoSEQ multiplex PCR, lists solely in-frame clones and lacks some. The table records under 300,000 clones, 9.5% to 13% of them present only once. This sample was included in a study of beta chain features in type 1 diabetes. One heparinised draw of blood, averaging around 120 mL, came from each donor. CD45RO/CCR7/CD25/CD127/CD95/CD27 sorting isolated CD4+ naive, central memory, regulatory and stem cell-like memory cells. General study findings and limits: A closer apparent resemblance between naive, central memory and Treg TCRB repertoires was seen in patients than in healthy donors. PCR could preferentially amplify shorter templates, alike in patients and controls. Among all four CD4+ subsets, Type 1 diabetes patients had TCRB CDR3s that were moderately but significantly shorter.

The junction had 7 bases not matched to a gene; V was cut back by 4 bases and J by 1 base. The V gene's germline CDR1 is SGHNT and CDR2 YYREEE (reference sequence). CDR3 length equals 18 residues. The chain couples TRBV5-4 to TRBJ2-3, with 15 bases lining up with TRBD2. Sequenced: naive CD4+ T cells from blood. The sequence was collected from a young man with type 1 diabetes. CDR3 DNA sequence: TGTGCCAGCAGCCCGGGACTAGCGGGGGGTCGACGCACAGATACGCAGTATTTT. Translation gives CASSPGLAGGRRTDTQYF.